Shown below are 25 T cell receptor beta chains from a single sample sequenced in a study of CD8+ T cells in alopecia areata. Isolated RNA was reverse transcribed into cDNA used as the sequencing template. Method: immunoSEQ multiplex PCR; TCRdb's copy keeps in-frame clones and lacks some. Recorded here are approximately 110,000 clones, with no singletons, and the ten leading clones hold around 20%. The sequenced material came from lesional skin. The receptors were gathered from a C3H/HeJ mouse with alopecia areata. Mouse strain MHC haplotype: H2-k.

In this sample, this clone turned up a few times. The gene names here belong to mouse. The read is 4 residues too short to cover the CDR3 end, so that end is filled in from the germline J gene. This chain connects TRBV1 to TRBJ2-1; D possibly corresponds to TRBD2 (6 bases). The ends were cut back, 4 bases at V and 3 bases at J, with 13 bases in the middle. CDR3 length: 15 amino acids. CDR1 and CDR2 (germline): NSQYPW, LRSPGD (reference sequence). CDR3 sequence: CTCSDSGGFYAEQFF. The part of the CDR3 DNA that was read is TGCACCTGCAGTGACTCCGGGGGGTTCTATGCT.

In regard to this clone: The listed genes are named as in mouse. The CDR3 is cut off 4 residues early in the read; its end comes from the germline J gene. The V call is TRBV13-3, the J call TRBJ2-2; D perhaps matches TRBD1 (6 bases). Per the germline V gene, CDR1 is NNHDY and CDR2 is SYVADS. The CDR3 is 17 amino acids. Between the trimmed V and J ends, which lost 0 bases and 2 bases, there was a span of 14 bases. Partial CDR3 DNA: TGTGCCAGCAGTGATGACCGGCAAAGGGGGAACACCGGG. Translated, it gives CASSDDRQRGNTG. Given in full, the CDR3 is CASSDDRQRGNTGQLYF.

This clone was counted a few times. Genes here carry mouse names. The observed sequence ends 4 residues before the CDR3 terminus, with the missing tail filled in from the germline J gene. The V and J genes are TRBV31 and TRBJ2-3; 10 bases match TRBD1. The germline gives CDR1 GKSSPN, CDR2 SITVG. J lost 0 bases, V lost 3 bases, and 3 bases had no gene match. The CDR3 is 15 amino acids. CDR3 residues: CAWSRQGASAETLYF. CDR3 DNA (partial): TGTGCCTGGAGCCGACAGGGGGCTAGTGCAGAA.

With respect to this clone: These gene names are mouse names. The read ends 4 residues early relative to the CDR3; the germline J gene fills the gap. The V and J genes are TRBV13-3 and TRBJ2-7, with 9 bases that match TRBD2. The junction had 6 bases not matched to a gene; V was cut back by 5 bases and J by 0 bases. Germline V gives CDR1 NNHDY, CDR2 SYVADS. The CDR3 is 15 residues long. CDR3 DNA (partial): TGTGCCAGCAGCGCCGGGACTGGGCGCTCCTAT. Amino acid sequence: CASSAGTGRSY. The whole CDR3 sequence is CASSAGTGRSYEQYF.

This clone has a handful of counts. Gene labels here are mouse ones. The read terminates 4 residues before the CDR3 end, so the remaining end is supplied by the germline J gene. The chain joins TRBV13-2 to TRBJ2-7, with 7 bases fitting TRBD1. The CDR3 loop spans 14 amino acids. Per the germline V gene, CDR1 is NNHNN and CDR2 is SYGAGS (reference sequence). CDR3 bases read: TGTGCCAGCGGTGAGAGGGGTCAGGGGGAT. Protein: CASGERGQGD. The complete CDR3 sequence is CASGERGQGDEQYF.

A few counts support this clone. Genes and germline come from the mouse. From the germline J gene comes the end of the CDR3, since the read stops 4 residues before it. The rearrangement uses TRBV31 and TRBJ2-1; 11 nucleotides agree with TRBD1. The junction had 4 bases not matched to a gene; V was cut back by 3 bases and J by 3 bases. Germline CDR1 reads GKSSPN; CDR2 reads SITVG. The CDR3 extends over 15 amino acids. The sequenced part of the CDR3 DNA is TGTGCCTGGAGCTGGGGGACAGGGGGCTATGCT. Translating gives CAWSWGTGGYA. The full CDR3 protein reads CAWSWGTGGYAEQFF.

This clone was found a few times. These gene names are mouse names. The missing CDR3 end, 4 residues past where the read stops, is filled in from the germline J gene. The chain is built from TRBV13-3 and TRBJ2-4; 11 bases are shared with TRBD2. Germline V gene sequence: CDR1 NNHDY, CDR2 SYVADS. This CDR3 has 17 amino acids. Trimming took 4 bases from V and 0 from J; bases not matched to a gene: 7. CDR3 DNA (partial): TGTGCCAGCAGTCTACCGGGACTGGGGGATAGTCAAAAC. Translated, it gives CASSLPGLGDSQN. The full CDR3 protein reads CASSLPGLGDSQNTLYF.

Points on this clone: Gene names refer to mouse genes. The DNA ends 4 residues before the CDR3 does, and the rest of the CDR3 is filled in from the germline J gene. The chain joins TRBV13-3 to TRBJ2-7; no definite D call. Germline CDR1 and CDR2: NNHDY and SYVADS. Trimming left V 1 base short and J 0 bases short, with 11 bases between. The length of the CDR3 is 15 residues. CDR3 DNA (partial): TGTGCCAGCAGTGATACAGACAAAAGCTCCTAT. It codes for CASSDTDKSSY. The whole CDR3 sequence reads CASSDTDKSSYEQYF.

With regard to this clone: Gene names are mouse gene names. CDR3 DNA, as far as it was read: TGTGCCAGCAGTGATACTGGGGGGCGGGAC. It is translated as CASSDTGGRD. The whole CDR3 region reads CASSDTGGRDTQYF. The gene calls are TRBV13-3 and TRBJ2-5, with 9 bases fitting TRBD2. The CDR3 end falls 4 residues outside the read, so it is completed with the germline J gene. Germline assignment: CDR1 NNHDY and CDR2 SYVADS. The CDR3 sequence is 14 residues long.

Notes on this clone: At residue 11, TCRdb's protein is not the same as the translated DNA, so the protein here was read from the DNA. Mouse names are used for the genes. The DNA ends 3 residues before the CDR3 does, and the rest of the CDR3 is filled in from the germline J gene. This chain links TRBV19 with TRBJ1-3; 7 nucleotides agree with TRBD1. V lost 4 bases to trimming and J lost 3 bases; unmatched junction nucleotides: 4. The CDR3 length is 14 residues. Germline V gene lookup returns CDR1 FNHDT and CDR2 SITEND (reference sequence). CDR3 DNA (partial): TGTGCCAGCAGTCTCCGGGACAGTGGAAATACG. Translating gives CASSLRDSGNT. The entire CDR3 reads CASSLRDSGNTLYF.

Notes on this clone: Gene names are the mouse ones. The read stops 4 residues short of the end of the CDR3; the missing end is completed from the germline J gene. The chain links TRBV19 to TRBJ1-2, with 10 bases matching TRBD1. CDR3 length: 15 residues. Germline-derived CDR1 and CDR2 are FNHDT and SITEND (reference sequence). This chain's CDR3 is CASSISKTGGSDYTF. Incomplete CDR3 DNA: TGTGCCAGCAGTATATCGAAGACAGGGGGCAGC.

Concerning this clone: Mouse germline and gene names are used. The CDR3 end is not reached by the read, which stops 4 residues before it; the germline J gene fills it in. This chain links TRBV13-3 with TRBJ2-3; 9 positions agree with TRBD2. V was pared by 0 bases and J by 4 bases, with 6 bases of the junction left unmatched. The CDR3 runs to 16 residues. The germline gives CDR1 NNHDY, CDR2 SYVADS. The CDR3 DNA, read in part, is TGTGCCAGCAGTGATGCTCGCTGGGGGGGGCCAGAA. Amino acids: CASSDARWGGPE. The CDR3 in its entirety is CASSDARWGGPETLYF.

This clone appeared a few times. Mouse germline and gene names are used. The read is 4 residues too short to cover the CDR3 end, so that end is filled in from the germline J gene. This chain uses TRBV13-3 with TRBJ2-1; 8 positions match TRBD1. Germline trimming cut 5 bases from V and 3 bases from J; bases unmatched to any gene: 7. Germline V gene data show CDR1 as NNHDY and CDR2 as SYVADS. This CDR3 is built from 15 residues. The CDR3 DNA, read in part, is TGTGCCAGCAGGGACAGGGAAGGGCTCTATGCT. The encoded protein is CASRDREGLYA. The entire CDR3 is CASRDREGLYAEQFF.

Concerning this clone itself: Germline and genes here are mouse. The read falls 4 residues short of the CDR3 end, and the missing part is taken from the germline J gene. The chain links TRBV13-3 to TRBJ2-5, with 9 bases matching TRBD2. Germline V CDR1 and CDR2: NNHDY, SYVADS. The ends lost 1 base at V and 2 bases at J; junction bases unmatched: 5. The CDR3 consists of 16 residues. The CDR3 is CASSDRLGGIQDTQYF. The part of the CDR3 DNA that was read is TGTGCCAGCAGTGATAGGCTGGGGGGGATCCAAGAC.

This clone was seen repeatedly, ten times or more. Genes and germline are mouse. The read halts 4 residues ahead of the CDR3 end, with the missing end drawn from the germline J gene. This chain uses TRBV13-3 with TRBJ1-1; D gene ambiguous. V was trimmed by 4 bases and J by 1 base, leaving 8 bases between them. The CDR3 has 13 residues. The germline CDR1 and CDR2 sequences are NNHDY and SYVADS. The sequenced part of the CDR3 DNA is TGTGCCAGCAGTTCGTGGGGAAACACA. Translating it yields CASSSWGNT. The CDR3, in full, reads CASSSWGNTEVFF.

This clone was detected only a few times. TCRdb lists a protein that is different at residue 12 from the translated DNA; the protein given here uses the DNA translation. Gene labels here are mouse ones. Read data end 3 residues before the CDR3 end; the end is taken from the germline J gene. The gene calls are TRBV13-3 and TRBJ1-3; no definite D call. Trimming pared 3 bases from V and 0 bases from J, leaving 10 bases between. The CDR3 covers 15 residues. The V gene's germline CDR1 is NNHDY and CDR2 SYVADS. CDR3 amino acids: CASSAVRISGNTLYF. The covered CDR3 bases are TGTGCCAGCAGTGCCGTCAGGATTTCTGGAAATACG.

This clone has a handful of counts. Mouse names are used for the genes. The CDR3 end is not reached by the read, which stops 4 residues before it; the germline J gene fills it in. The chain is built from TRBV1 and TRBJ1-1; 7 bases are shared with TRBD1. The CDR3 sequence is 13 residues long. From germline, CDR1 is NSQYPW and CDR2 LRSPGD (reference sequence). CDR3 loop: CTCRAPGQTEVFF. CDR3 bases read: TGCACCTGCAGGGCTCCGGGACAGACA.

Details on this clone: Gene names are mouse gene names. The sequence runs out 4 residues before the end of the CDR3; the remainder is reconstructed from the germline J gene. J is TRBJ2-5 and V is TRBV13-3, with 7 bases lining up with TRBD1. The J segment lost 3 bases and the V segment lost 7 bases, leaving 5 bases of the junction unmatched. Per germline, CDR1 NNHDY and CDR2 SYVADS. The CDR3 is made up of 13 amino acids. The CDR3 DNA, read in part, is TGTGCCAGCCTCGGGACAGATCAAGAC. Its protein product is CASLGTDQD. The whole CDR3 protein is CASLGTDQDTQYF. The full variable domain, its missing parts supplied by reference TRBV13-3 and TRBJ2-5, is EAAVTQSPRSKVAVTGGKVTLSCHQTNNHDYMYWYRQDTGHGLRLIHYSYVADSTEKGDIPDGYKASRPSQENFSLILELASLSQTAVYFCASLGTDQDTQYFGPGTRLLVL.

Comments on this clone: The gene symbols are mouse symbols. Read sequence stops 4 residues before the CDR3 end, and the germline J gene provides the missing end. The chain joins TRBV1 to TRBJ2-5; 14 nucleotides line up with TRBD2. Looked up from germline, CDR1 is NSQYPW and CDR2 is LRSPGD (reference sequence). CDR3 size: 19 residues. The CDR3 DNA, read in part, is TGCACCTGCAGTGCAGATGGATCCGGGACTGGGGGGGCGCTGGAC. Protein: CTCSADGSGTGGALD. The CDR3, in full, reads CTCSADGSGTGGALDTQYF. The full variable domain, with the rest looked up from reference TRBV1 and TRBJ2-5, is VTLLEQNPRWRLVPRGQAVNLRCILKNSQYPWMSWYQQDLQKQLQWLFTLRSPGDKEVKSLPGADYLATRVTDTELRLQVANMSQGRTLYCTCSADGSGTGGALDTQYFGPGTRLLVL.

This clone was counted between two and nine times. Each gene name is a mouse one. CDR3 protein: CASSGQKANTEVFF. Partial CDR3 DNA: TGTGCCAGCAGTGGACAGAAAGCAAACACA. The chain combines TRBV13-3 with TRBJ1-1; maybe TRBD1 (5 bases). The sequenced fragment ends 4 residues before the CDR3 boundary, so the rest is inferred from the germline J gene. V lost 3 bases and J 0 bases, leaving 9 bases between the germline ends. CDR1 is NNHDY and CDR2 is SYVADS in the germline V gene. This CDR3 is built from 14 residues.

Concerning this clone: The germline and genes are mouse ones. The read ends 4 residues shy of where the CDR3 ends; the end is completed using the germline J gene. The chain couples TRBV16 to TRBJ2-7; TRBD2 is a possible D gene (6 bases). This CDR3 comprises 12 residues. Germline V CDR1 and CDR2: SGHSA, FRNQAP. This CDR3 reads CASSSTGYEQYF. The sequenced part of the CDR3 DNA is TGTGCAAGCAGCTCGACTGGATAT.

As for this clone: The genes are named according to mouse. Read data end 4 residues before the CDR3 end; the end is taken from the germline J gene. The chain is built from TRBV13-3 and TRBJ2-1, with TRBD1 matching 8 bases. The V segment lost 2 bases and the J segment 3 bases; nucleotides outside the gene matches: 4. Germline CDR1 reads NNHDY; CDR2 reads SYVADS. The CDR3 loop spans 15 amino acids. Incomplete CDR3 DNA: TGTGCCAGCAGTGACAGGGGGCGCTCCTATGCT. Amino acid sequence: CASSDRGRSYA. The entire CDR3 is CASSDRGRSYAEQFF.

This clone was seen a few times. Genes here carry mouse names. The chain's CDR3 is CASSDPTGDYAEQFF. The DNA read from the CDR3 is TGTGCCAGCAGTGACCCTACAGGGGACTATGCT. This chain connects TRBV13-3 to TRBJ2-1, with TRBD1 identical over 7 bases. The CDR3 end is not reached by the read, which stops 4 residues before it; the germline J gene fills it in. This CDR3 has 15 residues. V shed 2 bases and J 2 bases; nucleotides not matched to a gene: 4. CDR1 and CDR2 (germline): NNHDY, SYVADS.

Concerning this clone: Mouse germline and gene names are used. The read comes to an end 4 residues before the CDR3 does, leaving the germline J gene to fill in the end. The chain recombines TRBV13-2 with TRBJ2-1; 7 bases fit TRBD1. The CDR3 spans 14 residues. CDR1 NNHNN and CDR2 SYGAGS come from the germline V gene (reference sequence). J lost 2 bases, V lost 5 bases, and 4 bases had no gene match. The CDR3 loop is CASGPGTDYAEQFF. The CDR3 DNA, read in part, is TGTGCCAGCGGCCCCGGGACAGACTATGCT.

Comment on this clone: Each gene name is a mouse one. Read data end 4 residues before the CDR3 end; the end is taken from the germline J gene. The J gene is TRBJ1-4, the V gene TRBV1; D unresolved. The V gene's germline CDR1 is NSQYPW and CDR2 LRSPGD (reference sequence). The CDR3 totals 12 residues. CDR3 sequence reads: CTCSVRSERLFF. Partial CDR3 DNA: TGCACCTGCAGTGTCAGGAGCGAA.